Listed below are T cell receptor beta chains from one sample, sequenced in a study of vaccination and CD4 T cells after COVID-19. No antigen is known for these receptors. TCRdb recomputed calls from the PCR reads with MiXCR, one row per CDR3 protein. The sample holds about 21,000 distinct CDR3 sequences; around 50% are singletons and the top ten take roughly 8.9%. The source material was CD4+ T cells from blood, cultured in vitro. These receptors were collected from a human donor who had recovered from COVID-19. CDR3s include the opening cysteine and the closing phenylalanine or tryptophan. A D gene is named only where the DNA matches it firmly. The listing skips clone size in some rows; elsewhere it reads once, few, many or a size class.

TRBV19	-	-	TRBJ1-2	TGTGCCAGTAGTATATCGGACTATGACTACACCTTC	CASSISDYDYTF
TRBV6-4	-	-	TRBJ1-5	TGTGCCAGCAGTACAGGGCCCAATCAGCCCCAGCATTTT	CASSTGPNQPQHF
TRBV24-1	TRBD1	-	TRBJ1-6	TGTGCCACCAGTGATTTGGGGACAGGAAAAAATTCACCCCTCCACTTT	CATSDLGTGKNSPLHF
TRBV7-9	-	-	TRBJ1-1	TGTGCCAGCAGCAACGTCGGAAGTGAAGCTTTCTTT	CASSNVGSEAFF
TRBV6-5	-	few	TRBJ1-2	TGTGCCAGCAGTTACTCGGGGGTCCCCAACTATGGCTACACCTTC	CASSYSGVPNYGYTF
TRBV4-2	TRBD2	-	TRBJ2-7	TGTGCCAGCAGCCAGGAGCGGGACTCCGAGCAGTACTTC	CASSQERDSEQYF
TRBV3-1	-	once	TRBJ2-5	TGTGCCAGCAGCCAAGGACCAGAAGAGACCCAGTACTTC	CASSQGPEETQYF
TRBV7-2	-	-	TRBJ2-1	TGTGCCAGCAGCTTAGCTCTCAAGTCGCAAGCCGTCAATGAGCAGTTCTTC	CASSLALKSQAVNEQFF
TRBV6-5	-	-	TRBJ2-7	TGTGCCAGCAGTTACGGCGAGGGCAGGCAGTACTTC	CASSYGEGRQYF
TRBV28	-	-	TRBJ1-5	TGTGCCAGCAGTTTAGTACAGGGCGATCAGCCCCAGCATTTT	CASSLVQGDQPQHF
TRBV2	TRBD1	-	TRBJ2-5	TGTGCCAGCCGACGGACAGGGGGGCGAGAGACCCAGTACTTC	CASRRTGGRETQYF
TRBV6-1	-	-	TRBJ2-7	TGTGCCAGCAGTGCGGACGGATGGAGCTCCTACGAGCAGTACTTC	CASSADGWSSYEQYF
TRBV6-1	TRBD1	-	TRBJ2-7	TGTGCCAGCAGATCCGGGACAGGAGCCTCCTACGAGCAGTACTTC	CASRSGTGASYEQYF
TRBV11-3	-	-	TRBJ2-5	TGTGCCAGCAAAGGCGGAGACCTTTCAAGAGGGACCCAGTACTTC	CASKGGDLSRGTQYF
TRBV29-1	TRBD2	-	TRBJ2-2	TGCAGCGTTCCTCGCGGGGGGAACACCGGGGAGCTGTTTTTT	CSVPRGGNTGELFF
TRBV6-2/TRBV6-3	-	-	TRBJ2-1	TGTGCCAGCACTCCCTCCGGGAGTAATGAGCAGTTCTTC	CASTPSGSNEQFF